The 20 T cell receptor beta chains given below trace back to one sample, sequenced in a study of tumor-infiltrating lymphocytes in primary liver carcinoma (dated by TCRdb to 2015 to 2018). Instrument used: Illumina HiSeq 2500. A constant-region primer and ProtoScript II reverse transcriptase were used to reverse-transcribe TCRbeta-specific cDNA from around 530 ng total RNA. Construction of the TCRbeta libraries relied on three nested rounds of multiplex PCR, following a slightly modified ARM-PCR procedure. The first two PCR rounds used multiplex TRBV1-TRBV30 forward primers with a Cbeta reverse primer, each for about 11 cycles. TCRdb took the public reads, trimmed them with fastp at Q25, ran MiXCR for clone calling and kept in-frame beta chains. Each CDR3 protein appears once, grouped with its most common genes and DNA. Recorded for this sample are approximately 37,000 distinct CDR3 sequences; roughly 77% of them occurred a single time. The ten largest clones take up around 40% of the sample.

Total RNA and DNA were co-extracted from roughly 18-30 mg of bulk tissue with the AllPrep DNA/RNA mini kit, without cell sorting. The sample consisted of tumor-adjacent normal liver tissue. The receptors shown here come from a man in his forties with primary liver carcinoma and hepatitis B virus infection.

Turning to this clonotype: This CDR3 fails to terminate in the conserved phenylalanine or tryptophan, so it likely reflects a read error. The DNA is omitted, as the CDR3 cannot be located on it reliably, and the CDR3 follows TCRdb's listing. V is TRBV14 and J is TRBJ1-5; the table's D call of TRBD1 was not tested on the DNA. The CDR3 region is 13 residues in length, termini included. Looked up from germline, CDR1 is SGHDN and CDR2 is FVKESK. CDR3 sequence reads: CASRTAGVQPHHY.

The chain uses TRBV5-6 and TRBJ2-5; D is ambiguous. This CDR3 is 14 amino acids long. The V gene lost 0 bases and the J gene lost 14 bases, with 20 bases spanning the gap. CDR1 is SGHDT, CDR2 YYEEEE, per germline. CDR3 in DNA: TGTGCCAGCAGCTTGGAGGTTAGCCAAGAGACTCAATACTTC. Translating gives CASSLEVSQETQYF.

In its sample, this clonotype was seen once. This rearrangement joins TRBV11-1 to TRBJ2-1; 9 nucleotides agree with TRBD2. V lost 5 bases to trimming and J lost 6 bases; unmatched junction nucleotides: 23. In germline, CDR1 is SGHAT, CDR2 FQDESV (reference sequence). The CDR3 has 20 residues. CDR3 in amino acids: CASSIGKSSGASGSGNEQFF. CDR3 nucleotides: TGTGCCAGCAGCATAGGAAAGTCTAGCGGGGCCTCAGGGTCCGGCAATGAGCAGTTCTTC.

Comments on this clonotype: A junction end diverges from the germline sequence, so it may reflect a read error. The chain has TRBV4-1 and TRBJ2-1; D is unresolved. The length of the CDR3 is 14 residues. Germline V gives CDR1 MGHRA, CDR2 YSYEKL. This CDR3 is CAISQKSQDNEQFF. In DNA, the CDR3 is TGCGCCATCAGCCAAAAATCCCAGGACAATGAGCAGTTCTTC.

Of note for this clonotype: One junction end does not reproduce the germline sequence, and a read error may be involved. The chain combines TRBV6-2 or TRBV6-3 with TRBJ1-5; D unclear. The germline gives CDR1 MNHEY, CDR2 SVGEGT. This CDR3 region has 14 residues. The CDR3 region has the DNA TGTGCCAGTAGCGCGCACTATAGCAATCAGCTCCAGCATTTT. Protein: CASSAHYSNQLQHF.

Remarks on this clonotype: The CDR3 does not end in the conserved phenylalanine or tryptophan, so this is likely a read error. This chain connects TRBV28 to TRBJ2-7, with 11 nucleotides matching TRBD2. Germline CDR1 MDHEN, CDR2 SYDVKM. CDR3 length: 16 residues. In nucleotides, the CDR3 is TGTGACAGCAGCCTAAGGACTAGCGGGCTTTCCTACGAGCAGTACCTC. It encodes CDSSLRTSGLSYEQYL.

The chain couples TRBV6-2 or TRBV6-3 to TRBJ2-7; the D gene is possibly TRBD1 (6 bases). Trimming removed 6 bases at V and 3 bases at J, with 15 bases between. The CDR3 has 14 residues. Germline V gene lookup returns CDR1 MNHEY and CDR2 SVGEGT. The CDR3 reads CASSYHTQGYEQYF. The CDR3 DNA reads as TGTGCCAGCAGCTACCACACACAGGGCTACGAGCAGTACTTC.

Concerning this clonotype: Germline is not matched at one junction end, which may reflect a read error. The chain is built from TRBV7-9 and TRBJ2-1; 14 nucleotides match TRBD2. The CDR3 runs 16 residues. Germline CDR1 and CDR2: SEHNR and FQNEAQ (reference sequence). The CDR3 nucleotides read TGTGCCAGCAGTTTCTGGGGACTAGCGGGAGTTCCTGAGCAGTTATTC. Translated, it gives CASSFWGLAGVPEQLF.

The V gene is TRBV25-1, the J gene TRBJ2-3; maybe TRBD2 (6 bases). Germline-derived CDR1 and CDR2 are MGHDK and SYGVNS. Trimming shortened V by 8 bases and J by 11 bases, and 14 bases separated the two germline ends. CDR3 length: 11 amino acids. The CDR3 reads CASGGGIEQYF. The CDR3 DNA reads TGTGCCAGCGGTGGGGGGATAGAGCAGTATTTT.

On this clonotype itself: The CDR3 does not close with the conserved phenylalanine or tryptophan, likely indicating a read error. The chain carries TRBV12-3 or TRBV12-4 and TRBJ2-5, with a weak D call TRBD1 (6 bases). The CDR3 spans 15 residues. CDR3 in DNA: TGTACCAGCAGTTCCGGGGCAGGGGACCAAGAGACCCAGTACTCC. This sequence encodes CTSSSGAGDQETQYS.

Remarks on this clonotype: At one end the junction does not follow the germline gene, possibly because of a read error. CDR3 region: CASSLGPSSYSEQFF. The CDR3 coding sequence is TGTGCCAGCAGTTTAGGCCCGAGCTCCTACAGTGAGCAGTTCTTC. V and J are TRBV7-3 and TRBJ2-1; no definite D call. CDR3 size: 15 residues. Germline CDR1 SGHTA, CDR2 FQGTGA.

Worth noting for this clonotype: One end of the junction fails to match germline, which may point to a read error. V usage is TRBV6-2 or TRBV6-3 and J usage is TRBJ2-2, with D perhaps being TRBD1 or TRBD2 (6 bases each). The V gene's germline CDR1 is MNHEY and CDR2 SVGEGT. This CDR3 is built from 13 residues. The CDR3 sequence: CASSTGDTGELSF. The CDR3 region has the DNA TGTGCCAGCAGCACGGGGGACACCGGGGAGCTGTCTTTT.

A note on this clonotype: A much larger clonotype is one base distant, so this may be a read error. This chain uses TRBV15 with TRBJ2-3, with 10 bases identical to TRBD2. CDR3 length: 16 amino acids. Germline CDR1 LNHNV, CDR2 YYDKDF (reference sequence). Trimming at V came to 4 bases and at J to 5 bases, leaving 9 bases not matched to a gene. Here the CDR3 reads CATSKGSGGELDTQYF. CDR3 coding DNA: TGTGCCACCAGCAAAGGGAGCGGGGGGGAATTAGATACGCAGTATTTT.

Only a few counts were recorded for this clonotype. The rearrangement links TRBV6-2 or TRBV6-3 to TRBJ2-7; D remains ambiguous. The V gene's germline CDR1 is MNHEY and CDR2 SVGEGT. The CDR3 extends over 14 amino acids. V lost 9 bases and J lost 2, with 17 bases in between. The CDR3 bases are TGTGCCAGTATTCGAACGGCAGAGCCCTACGAGCAGTACTTC. Its protein is CASIRTAEPYEQYF.

This clonotype is labeled medium-sized. The chain couples TRBV6-2 or TRBV6-3 to TRBJ2-7; TRBD1 agrees at 7 bases. The junction had 5 bases not matched to a gene; V was cut back by 4 bases and J by 2 bases. CDR1 and CDR2 from the germline V gene are MNHEY and SVGEGT. The CDR3 has 14 residues. The CDR3 here is CASSSFGTAYEQYF. DNA for the CDR3: TGTGCCAGCAGTTCGTTCGGGACAGCCTACGAGCAGTACTTC.

On this clonotype: Being one base from a much bigger clone, this may be a read error. The chain links TRBV29-1 to TRBJ1-1; 9 nucleotides line up with TRBD1. From germline, CDR1 is SQVTM and CDR2 ANQGSEA. This CDR3 is 12 amino acids long. CDR3 sequence (DNA): TGCAGCGCCGACAGGGGGAACACTGAAGCTTTATTT. Protein product: CSADRGNTEALF. Supplemented by reference TRBV29-1 and TRBJ1-1, the full variable domain reads SAVISQKPSRDICQRGTSLTIQCQVDSQVTMMFWYRQQPGQSLTLIATANQGSEATYESGFVIDKFPISRPNLTFSTLTVSNMSPEDSSIYLCSADRGNTEALFGQGTRLTVV.

V gene TRBV20-1 combines with J gene TRBJ1-1; D is ambiguous. With 5 bases removed from V and 4 bases from J, the gap between germline ends came to 8 bases. Germline CDR1 is DFQATT and CDR2 is SNEGSKA (reference sequence). CDR3 length: 11 residues. CDR3 DNA: TGCAGTGCTTCTCTTATCACTGAAGCTTTCTTT. It encodes CSASLITEAFF.

V and J are TRBV5-4 and TRBJ2-1; 13 nucleotides line up with TRBD2. V was clipped by 3 bases and J by 16 bases; unmatched bases: 16. The germline gives CDR1 SGHNT, CDR2 YYREEE (reference sequence). The CDR3 covers 16 residues. The CDR3 region is CASSSQTSGRALEYFF. The CDR3 DNA sequence: TGTGCCAGCAGCTCCCAAACTAGCGGGAGGGCTCTTGAGTACTTCTTC.

J is TRBJ2-2 and V is TRBV6-1; D uncertain. Trimming pared 0 bases from V and 6 bases from J, leaving 11 bases between. Looked up from germline, CDR1 is MNHNS and CDR2 is SASEGT. The CDR3 runs to 15 residues. This CDR3 reads CASSEAGRDPGELFF. For the CDR3, the DNA is TGTGCCAGCAGTGAAGCTGGCAGAGATCCCGGGGAGCTGTTTTTT.

This clonotype was observed at least ten times. The chain links TRBV7-8 to TRBJ2-3; D is possibly TRBD2 (5 bases). The V end lost 4 bases, the J end lost 8 bases, and 16 bases lay between the germline ends. The CDR3 spans 14 residues. Germline CDR1 reads SGHVS; CDR2 reads FQNEAQ. The CDR3 is CASSSDWYEGTQYF. In nucleotides, the CDR3 is TGTGCCAGCAGCTCCGACTGGTACGAGGGTACGCAGTATTTT.